The clone carrying this T cell receptor (beta chain) has a handful of counts. This entry comes from a study of early T cells in non-severe SARS-CoV-2 infection. Study background: Chains were unpaired, as sequencing was done on bulk RNA from unsorted whole blood.

Looked up from germline, CDR1 is MGHRA and CDR2 is YSYEKL. Trimming pared 1 base from V and 4 bases from J, leaving 11 bases between. The CDR3 spans 15 residues. cDNA molecules, individually, were tagged with unique molecular identifiers. One entry per CDR3 protein, called by TCRdb with MiXCR from the 5' RACE reads. This sample has about 130,000 distinct CDR3 sequences, with more than 13% found just once. Sequenced: whole blood. The receptor was isolated from an adult who was a healthcare worker with PCR-confirmed SARS-CoV-2 infection or an uninfected control (not recorded which). The chain couples TRBV4-1 to TRBJ1-5; D perhaps matches TRBD1 (5 bases). DNA of the CDR3: TGCGCCAGCAGCCAAGTATTCGGGGGAAATCAGCCCCAGCATTTT. Encoded protein: CASSQVFGGNQPQHF.